This T cell receptor (beta chain) originates from a study of CD8+ T cells in alopecia areata. Study conclusions and caveats: Scalp samples also yield sequences of resident alphabeta T cells from normal skin. Clonality exceeded that of normal scalp in lesional scalp, most notably in alopecia totalis/universalis. Patients showed less clear TCR sequence sharing than mice, possibly partly because of HLA diversity.

PBMC-derived CD4+ and CD8+ T cells were sorted. In regard to this clone: Antigen unknown.

Following RNA extraction, reverse transcription yielded cDNA that acted as the sequencing template. Generated by immunoSEQ multiplex PCR, the TCRdb table keeps only in-frame clones and is missing some. The sample holds 90,000 to 150,000 clones, 55% to 65% seen once. Material: CD4+ T cells sorted from blood. The TCR comes from a human donor in good health.

CDR3 coding DNA: TGTGCCAGCAGCGTAGGGGCAGGTCCCTACGAGCAGTACTTC. It codes for CASSVGAGPYEQYF. The gene calls are TRBV9 and TRBJ2-7, with D hard to call. Germline CDR1 reads SGDLS; CDR2 reads YYNGEE. The V gene lost 0 bases and the J gene lost 2 bases, with 9 bases spanning the gap. The CDR3 totals 14 residues.